This T cell receptor (beta chain) derives from a study of control samples from healthy donors and cancer patients. This CDR3 comprises 15 residues. Looked up from germline, CDR1 is SGHDT and CDR2 is YYEEEE. V lost 5 bases, J lost 8 bases, and 20 bases lay in between. This clone was counted once. Measured with immunoSEQ multiplex PCR; TCRdb has only the in-frame clones, and not every one. The table has hundreds of thousands of clones, more than 80% seen once. The clonotype was recovered from a man aged 35 to 55 with head and neck cancer. The sequenced material came from PBMCs. The rearrangement links TRBV5-6 to TRBJ2-1; D may match TRBD1 or TRBD2 (6 bases each). The CDR3 nucleotides read TGTGCCAGCAGTTACGGGGGCTCACCAACCTATGAGCAGTTCTTC. Translating gives CASSYGGSPTYEQFF.